This T cell receptor beta chain was recovered during a study of blood T cells in healthy people across ages. Study observations and caveats: Among long-lived donors, naive CD4+ cells were more numerous and diversity higher than in aged donors.

PBMCs numbering at least 6.5 million were isolated per sample. As concerns this clonotype: Its specificity is not known.

CDR3 length equals 14 residues. V dropped 7 bases and J dropped 5; count of bases not matched to a gene: 8. Alongside a J-beta primer mix, a sample-barcoded 5' primer served in a second PCR lasting 7 to 11 cycles. TCRdb fed the 5' RACE reads into MiXCR, producing one record per CDR3 protein. The table has about 1 million distinct CDR3 sequences, roughly 45% seen once; the top ten hold around 18%. The rearrangement uses TRBV12-3 or TRBV12-4 and TRBJ2-1, with 7 nucleotides matching TRBD2. The sequence derives from a woman aged 55-75 years in good health. Sequencing was done on a sample of blood. CDR3 residues: CASTRSGINNEQFF. The CDR3 region has the DNA TGTGCCAGCACCAGGAGCGGGATCAACAATGAGCAGTTCTTC.